This T cell receptor beta chain derives from a study of blood T cell repertoires in COVID-19. CDR1 and CDR2 from the germline V gene are SGHNT and YYREEE (reference sequence). After removal of 4 bases from V and 8 bases from J, the junction contained 14 bases not matched to a gene. This CDR3 has 15 amino acids. Only in-frame clones appear in the TCRdb table, and some are missing; sequencing was by immunoSEQ multiplex PCR. The data contain 250,000 to 300,000 clones, roughly 90% of them singletons. Sequenced: peripheral blood. This receptor was taken from a woman between 65 and 79 years old with COVID-19, enrolled during active disease. The gene calls are TRBV5-4 and TRBJ1-2; TRBD1 matches at 7 bases. The CDR3 sequence is CASSLLLYRGGGYTF. DNA of the CDR3: TGTGCCAGCAGCCTCCTCCTATACAGGGGAGGAGGCTACACCTTC.